By frequency in the sample, the clone carrying this T cell receptor beta chain is medium-sized. The data were obtained in a study of T cells after posttransplantation cyclophosphamide. Sequencing was performed with immunoSEQ multiplex PCR; in TCRdb, only in-frame clones are kept and a portion is missing. The sample carries approximately 47,000 clones, roughly 92% recorded once. The source of this sequence is a woman aged 45-60 years in good health and a related stem cell transplant donor. The material sequenced was PBMCs.

CDR3 region: CASSIDRAGAAYEQYF. The CDR3 DNA reads TGTGCCAGTAGTATAGATCGCGCGGGAGCGGCCTACGAGCAGTACTTC. The J gene is TRBJ2-7, the V gene TRBV19, with 7 bases lining up with TRBD2. Losses at the gene ends were 0 bases for V and 2 bases for J; bases not matched to a gene: 7. The CDR3 has 16 residues. Germline V gene lookup returns CDR1 LNHDA and CDR2 SQIVND (reference sequence).